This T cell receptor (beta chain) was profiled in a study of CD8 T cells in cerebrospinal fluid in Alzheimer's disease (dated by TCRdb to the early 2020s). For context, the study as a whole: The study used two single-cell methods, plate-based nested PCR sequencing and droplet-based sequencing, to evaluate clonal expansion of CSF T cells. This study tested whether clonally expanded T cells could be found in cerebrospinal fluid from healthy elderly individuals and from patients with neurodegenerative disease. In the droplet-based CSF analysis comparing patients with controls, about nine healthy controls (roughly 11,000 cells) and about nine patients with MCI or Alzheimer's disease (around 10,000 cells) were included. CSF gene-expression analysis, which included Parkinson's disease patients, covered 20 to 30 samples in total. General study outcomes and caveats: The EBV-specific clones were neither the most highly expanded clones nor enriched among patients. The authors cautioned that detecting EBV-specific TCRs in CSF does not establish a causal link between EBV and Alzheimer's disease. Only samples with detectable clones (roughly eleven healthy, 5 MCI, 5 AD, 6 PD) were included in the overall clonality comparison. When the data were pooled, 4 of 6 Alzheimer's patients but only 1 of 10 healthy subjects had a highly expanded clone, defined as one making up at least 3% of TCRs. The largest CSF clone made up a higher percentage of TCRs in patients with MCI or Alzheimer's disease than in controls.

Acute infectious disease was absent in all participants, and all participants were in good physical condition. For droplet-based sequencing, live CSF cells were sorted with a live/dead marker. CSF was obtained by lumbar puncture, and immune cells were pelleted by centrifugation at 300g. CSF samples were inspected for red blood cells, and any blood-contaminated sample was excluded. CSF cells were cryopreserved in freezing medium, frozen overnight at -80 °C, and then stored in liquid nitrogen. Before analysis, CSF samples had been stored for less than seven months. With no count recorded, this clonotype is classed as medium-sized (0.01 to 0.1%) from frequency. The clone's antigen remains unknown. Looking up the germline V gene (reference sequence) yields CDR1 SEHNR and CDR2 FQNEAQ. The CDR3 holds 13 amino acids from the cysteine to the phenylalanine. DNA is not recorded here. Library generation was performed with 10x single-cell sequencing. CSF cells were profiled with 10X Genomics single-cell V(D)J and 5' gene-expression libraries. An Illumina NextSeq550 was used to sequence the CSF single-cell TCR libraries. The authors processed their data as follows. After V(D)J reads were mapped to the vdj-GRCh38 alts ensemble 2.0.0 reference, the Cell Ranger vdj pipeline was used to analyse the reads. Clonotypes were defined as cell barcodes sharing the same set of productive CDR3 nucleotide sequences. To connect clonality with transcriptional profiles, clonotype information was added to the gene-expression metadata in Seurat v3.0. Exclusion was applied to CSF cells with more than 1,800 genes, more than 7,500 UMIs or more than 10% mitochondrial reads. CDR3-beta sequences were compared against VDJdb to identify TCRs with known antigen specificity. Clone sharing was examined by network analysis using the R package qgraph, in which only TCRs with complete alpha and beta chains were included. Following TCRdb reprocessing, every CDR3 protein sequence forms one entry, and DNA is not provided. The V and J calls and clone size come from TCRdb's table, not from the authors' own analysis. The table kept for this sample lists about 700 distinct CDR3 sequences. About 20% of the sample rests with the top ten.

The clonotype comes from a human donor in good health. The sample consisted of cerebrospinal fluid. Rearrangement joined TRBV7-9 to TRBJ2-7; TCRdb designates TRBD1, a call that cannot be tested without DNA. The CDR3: CASSLERGDEQYF.